Each of the 9 T cell receptor beta chains below was sequenced from the same sample in a study of long-term antiretroviral therapy in people with HIV. The immunoSEQ assay was v3.0, run at survey level. The repertoire was sequenced with immunoSEQ multiplex PCR; TCRdb's copy has only in-frame clones and lacks some. The sample lists about 33,000 clones, 70% to 80% occurring once. The material was unsorted PBMCs, obtained 2 years after starting antiretroviral therapy. The receptor set was obtained from a woman in her forties or fifties with HIV.

The chain joins TRBV25-1 to TRBJ2-1; D is possibly TRBD1 (5 bases). CDR1 is MGHDK and CDR2 is SYGVNS in the germline V gene. V lost 3 bases and J 4 bases, leaving 10 bases between the germline ends. The CDR3 extends over 14 amino acids. CDR3 residues: CASSDDRIYNEQFF. In DNA form, the CDR3 reads TGTGCCAGCAGTGACGACAGAATTTACAATGAGCAGTTCTTC.

J is TRBJ2-2 and V is TRBV9; 9 bases fit TRBD2. Germline CDR1 and CDR2: SGDLS and YYNGEE. This CDR3 contains 17 residues. Unmatched junction bases numbered 13, after V lost 6 bases and J lost 4 bases. CDR3 coding DNA: TGTGCCAGCACTCCGAGAGAGGGTAGCGGGGGCACCGGGGAGCTGTTTTTT. Its translation: CASTPREGSGGTGELFF.

The rearrangement links TRBV4-2 to TRBJ2-7; weak D call: TRBD1 (5 bases). The germline V gene encodes CDR1 LGHNA and CDR2 YNFKEQ. The CDR3 spans 13 residues. V dropped 3 bases and J dropped 2 bases, with 8 bases sitting between them. CDR3 loop: CASSQGPPYEQYF. CDR3 DNA sequence: TGTGCCAGCAGCCAGGGGCCACCCTACGAGCAGTACTTC.

The V gene is TRBV11-2, the J gene TRBJ2-1, with no clear D. Trimming stripped 7 bases from V and 5 bases from J, with 18 bases between. This CDR3 contains 15 residues. CDR1 and CDR2 (germline): SGHAT, FQNNGV. The CDR3 is CASTLHTPNHNEQFF. The CDR3 coding sequence is TGTGCCAGCACCCTGCATACGCCAAACCACAATGAGCAGTTCTTC.

The rearrangement uses TRBV6-1 and TRBJ2-3, with 11 bases lining up with TRBD2. The CDR3 length is 17 residues. The germline V gene has CDR1 MNHNS and CDR2 SASEGT. The J segment lost 2 bases and the V segment lost 4 bases, leaving 8 bases of the junction unmatched. The CDR3 bases are TGTGCCAGCAGTGCTCTACTAGCGGGGGCCCACACAGATACGCAGTATTTT. As protein: CASSALLAGAHTDTQYF.

The chain carries TRBV30 and TRBJ1-1, with a possible D match to TRBD1 (6 bases). CDR1 and CDR2 from the germline V gene are GTSNPN and SVGIG (reference sequence). V lost 5 bases, J lost 5 bases, and 15 bases lay in between. The CDR3 totals 13 residues. The CDR3, as DNA: TGTGCCTGGTCGCTGGGGGCAGGTACTGAAGCTTTCTTT. Amino acids: CAWSLGAGTEAFF.

This chain connects TRBV29-1 to TRBJ2-7; D is perhaps TRBD2 (6 bases). Germline V lookup: CDR1 SQVTM, CDR2 ANQGSEA. V shed 7 bases and J shed 6 bases, with 10 bases lying between them. The CDR3 totals 10 residues. The DNA for the CDR3 is TGCAGCGCTCTCGGGGGCGAGCAGTACTTC. Amino acids: CSALGGEQYF.

The CDR3 DNA reads TGTGCCAGCAGGAAGGACAGGACGAACACCGGGGAGCTGTTTTTT. Its translation is CASRKDRTNTGELFF. This chain connects TRBV6-1 to TRBJ2-2; 7 bases agree with TRBD1. Germline V lookup: CDR1 MNHNS, CDR2 SASEGT. The CDR3 totals 15 residues. The junction had 4 bases not matched to a gene; V was cut back by 6 bases and J by 0 bases.

This clone was recorded a few times. The chain uses TRBV6-1 and TRBJ1-4; D may be TRBD1 (6 bases). Per the germline V gene, CDR1 is MNHNS and CDR2 is SASEGT. The CDR3 covers 13 residues. Between the trimmed V and J ends, which lost 5 bases and 2 bases, there was a span of 6 bases. CDR3 protein: CASSQGTNEKLFF. In nucleotides, the CDR3 is TGTGCCAGCAGTCAGGGGACTAATGAAAAACTGTTTTTT.